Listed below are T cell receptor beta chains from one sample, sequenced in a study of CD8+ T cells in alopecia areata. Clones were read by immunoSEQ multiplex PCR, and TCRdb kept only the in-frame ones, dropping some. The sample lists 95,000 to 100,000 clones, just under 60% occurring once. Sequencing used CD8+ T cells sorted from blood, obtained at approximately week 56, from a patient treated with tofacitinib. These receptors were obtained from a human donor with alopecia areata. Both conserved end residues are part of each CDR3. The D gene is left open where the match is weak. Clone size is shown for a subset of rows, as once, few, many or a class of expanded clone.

TGTGCCACCCGACAGGGTTCGAATTCCGGAGCTTTCTTT CATRQGSNSGAFF TRBJ1-1 NA TRBV19 TRBD1
TGTGCCAGCAGCGCACCAGGGGTCGGAAACACCATATATTTT CASSAPGVGNTIYF TRBJ1-3 NA TRBV7-9 NA
TGTGCCAGCAGCCAAGATCTCGACGAGCAGTACTTC CASSQDLDEQYF TRBJ2-7 NA TRBV4-2 NA
TGCAGTGCTAGGCTGAACACTGAAGCTTTCTTT CSARLNTEAFF TRBJ1-1 NA TRBV20-1 NA
TGTGCCAGCTCACCACAGGGGACAGGGGGCGTGTACGAGCAGTACTTC CASSPQGTGGVYEQYF TRBJ2-7 NA TRBV18 TRBD1
TGCGCCAGCAGCTCGTCCTACGAGCAGTACTTC CASSSSYEQYF TRBJ2-7 NA TRBV5-1 NA
TGTGCCAGCAGTTTATCGGGGACAGGAAGAGAGACCCAGTACTTC CASSLSGTGRETQYF TRBJ2-5 NA TRBV27 TRBD1
TGCGCCAGCAGCTTGGACCGGGACGGAAACGCTGGGGCCAACGTCCTGACTTTC CASSLDRDGNAGANVLTF TRBJ2-6 NA TRBV5-1 NA
TGTGCCAGCAGCTTGATCGCAGCAACCTACGAGCAGTACTTC CASSLIAATYEQYF TRBJ2-7 few TRBV5-6 NA
TGCAGCGCCAGGGCGGACGAGCAGTACTTC CSARADEQYF TRBJ2-7 NA TRBV29-1 NA
TGTGCCAGCAGCCTGGTTGGGGCCAAAAACATTCAGTACTTC CASSLVGAKNIQYF TRBJ2-4 NA TRBV2 NA
TGTGCCACTCGGACAGGGTCGCGTAATTCACCCCTCCACTTT CATRTGSRNSPLHF TRBJ1-6 few TRBV7-9 TRBD1
TGTGCCAGCAGCCCTCAAACAGGTCTCTCTGGAAACACCATATATTTT CASSPQTGLSGNTIYF TRBJ1-3 NA TRBV13 NA
TGTGCCAGCTCACCGCTCGGGACCGCCGAGACAGATACGCAGTATTTT CASSPLGTAETDTQYF TRBJ2-3 NA TRBV18 NA
TGTGCCAGCAGCTTATCCGGGACAGGGTCTGAGCAGTACTTC CASSLSGTGSEQYF TRBJ2-7 few TRBV7-6 TRBD1
TGTGCCAGCAGCTCAGCCGGGACAGGGGAAGCGAATGAAAAACTGTTTTTT CASSSAGTGEANEKLFF TRBJ1-4 few TRBV13 TRBD1
TGCAGCGTTGTCGGGGGGGGAAAAGAGACCCAGTACTTC CSVVGGGKETQYF TRBJ2-5 NA TRBV29-1 TRBD2
TGCGCCAGCAGCCCCGATCCAGGAGATCACTATGGCTACACCTTC CASSPDPGDHYGYTF TRBJ1-2 NA TRBV5-1 NA
TGTGCCAGCAGCGGGCTTTGGGGACCTAACTATGGCTACACCTTC CASSGLWGPNYGYTF TRBJ1-2 NA TRBV7-9 NA
TGTGCCAGTAGTGCCTCAGGGACGAGCTCCTACGAGCAGTACTTC CASSASGTSSYEQYF TRBJ2-7 NA TRBV19 NA
TGTGCCAGCAGCCCGGGCGGGGCCAATTCACCCCTCCACTTT CASSPGGANSPLHF TRBJ1-6 few TRBV7-9 NA
TGTGCCAGCAGCTTAAGGGCGGGGAGCTCCTACGAGCAGTACTTC CASSLRAGSSYEQYF TRBJ2-7 NA TRBV13 NA
TGTGCCTGGAGTGTTGGGCACTCCTACGAGCAGTACTTC CAWSVGHSYEQYF TRBJ2-7 NA TRBV30 NA
TGCAGCGCGGGGGGCCTTGGAAACACTGAAGCTTTCTTT CSAGGLGNTEAFF TRBJ1-1 once TRBV29-1 NA
TGTGCCAGCACCGGGACAGGGACCTACGAGCAGTACTTC CASTGTGTYEQYF TRBJ2-7 NA TRBV2 TRBD1
TGTGCCAGCAGCTATCCAGGGGGGATCACAGATACGCAGTATTTT CASSYPGGITDTQYF TRBJ2-3 NA TRBV7-2 NA
TGTGCCAGCAGCCGGGTGAGACGCGAGCAGTACTTC CASSRVRREQYF TRBJ2-7 NA TRBV14 NA
TGCAGCGTTGAGGCTGAGGTCCCCTACGAGCAGTACTTC CSVEAEVPYEQYF TRBJ2-7 few TRBV29-1 NA
TGTGCCAGCAGGGACTACACTGAAGCTTTCTTT CASRDYTEAFF TRBJ1-1 few TRBV6-5 NA
TGTGCCAGCAGCTTAGGGACAGTAGGAAACACCATATATTTT CASSLGTVGNTIYF TRBJ1-3 NA TRBV7-8 NA
TGCAGCGTCCTGGGAGGACGTAAAAACATTCAGTACTTC CSVLGGRKNIQYF TRBJ2-4 NA TRBV29-1 NA
TGTGCCTGGCCCCGAGGAAACACCATATATTTT CAWPRGNTIYF TRBJ1-3 NA TRBV30 NA
TGCGCCAGCACCCCCGGCTGGGCGGGGGAAGAGACCCAGTACTTC CASTPGWAGEETQYF TRBJ2-5 NA TRBV5-1 TRBD2
TGTGCCAGCAGTTACTCCGGGTGGGAGACCCAGTACTTC CASSYSGWETQYF TRBJ2-5 few TRBV6-5 NA
TGTGCCAGCAGCGCCACAGGGGGCCCCTACAATGAGCAGTTCTTC CASSATGGPYNEQFF TRBJ2-1 few TRBV2 TRBD1
TGTGCCAGCAGCCAAGCTGACACCTCCTACGAGCAGTACTTC CASSQADTSYEQYF TRBJ2-7 NA TRBV14 NA
TGTGCCAGCAGCGGCGGGACGGCTTTCTTT CASSGGTAFF TRBJ1-1 NA TRBV9 NA
TGTGCCACCAGCAGAGATCCCCAAGGGACAGGAGGCGTTTCGGGCGAGCAGTACTTC CATSRDPQGTGGVSGEQYF TRBJ2-7 few TRBV15 TRBD1
TGCAGCGTTGAAGATCACCGGGGTGCCACCTACGAGCAGTACTTC CSVEDHRGATYEQYF TRBJ2-7 NA TRBV29-1 NA
TGTGCCAGCAGGGGACTATCCGAACTGGGTACGCAGTATTTT CASRGLSELGTQYF TRBJ2-3 NA TRBV28 TRBD2
TGTGCCACCAGCAGGGACAGGGGCAGGGGTCAGCCCCAGCATTTT CATSRDRGRGQPQHF TRBJ1-5 NA TRBV15 TRBD1
TGTGCCAGCAGTGGGTTATTCAGGGACGGGGAGGACAATGAGCAGTTCTTC CASSGLFRDGEDNEQFF TRBJ2-1 NA TRBV27 NA
TGTGCCAGTAGTATAGACCCCAGGGGGATGAGCAATCAGCCCCAGCATTTT CASSIDPRGMSNQPQHF TRBJ1-5 NA TRBV19 TRBD1
TGCGCCAGCAGCTTGGCCTGGACGCGGGGAGAAGATGGCTACACCTTC CASSLAWTRGEDGYTF TRBJ1-2 NA TRBV5-1 NA
TGTGCCAGCGGAATACCGACAGGGGCCAAAAACATTCAGTACTTC CASGIPTGAKNIQYF TRBJ2-4 NA TRBV28 TRBD1
TGTGCCAGCAGCAACCGACAGGTCACCGATCAGCCCCAGCATTTT CASSNRQVTDQPQHF TRBJ1-5 NA TRBV21-1 NA
TGTGCCAGCAGCTTTCAGACAGGGGCCTACGAGCAGTACTTC CASSFQTGAYEQYF TRBJ2-7 NA TRBV5-5 TRBD1
TGTGCCAGCAGCTCTATCGTGAGGGCCAAAAACATTCAGTACTTC CASSSIVRAKNIQYF TRBJ2-4 NA TRBV13 NA
TGTGCCAGCAGCTTATTCGGGGGGTCCTCCTACGAGCAGTACTTC CASSLFGGSSYEQYF TRBJ2-7 few TRBV7-3 TRBD2
TGTGCCAGCAGCTTTTCACAGGGGAAGCCACCGTACGAGCAGTACTTC CASSFSQGKPPYEQYF TRBJ2-7 NA TRBV5-4 TRBD1
TGTGCCAGCAGTTTCGGCTCGGGGACCCAGTACTTC CASSFGSGTQYF TRBJ2-5 NA TRBV27 NA
TGTGCCAGCAGCTTAGGGTCTTCAGATACGCAGTATTTT CASSLGSSDTQYF TRBJ2-3 NA TRBV7-9 NA
TGTGCCAGCAGCTTAGCTGGACAATTCTACAATGAGCAGTTCTTC CASSLAGQFYNEQFF TRBJ2-1 NA TRBV13 NA
TGTGCCAGCAGCCCCGGGACAGGGAATCATGGCTACACCTTC CASSPGTGNHGYTF TRBJ1-2 NA TRBV5-6 TRBD1
TGTGCCAGCAGCTTGGAACCTACTAATCAGCCCCAGCATTTT CASSLEPTNQPQHF TRBJ1-5 NA TRBV13 NA
TGTGCCAGCAGGGGACAACTTTTTAACTATGGCTACACCTTC CASRGQLFNYGYTF TRBJ1-2 few TRBV6-5 NA
TGCAGCGTTGATGGGATTAGCACAGATACGCAGTATTTT CSVDGISTDTQYF TRBJ2-3 NA TRBV29-1 NA
TGTGCCAGCAGTGATCCGGACAGGGTTGATGGCTACACCTTC CASSDPDRVDGYTF TRBJ1-2 NA TRBV6-1 TRBD1